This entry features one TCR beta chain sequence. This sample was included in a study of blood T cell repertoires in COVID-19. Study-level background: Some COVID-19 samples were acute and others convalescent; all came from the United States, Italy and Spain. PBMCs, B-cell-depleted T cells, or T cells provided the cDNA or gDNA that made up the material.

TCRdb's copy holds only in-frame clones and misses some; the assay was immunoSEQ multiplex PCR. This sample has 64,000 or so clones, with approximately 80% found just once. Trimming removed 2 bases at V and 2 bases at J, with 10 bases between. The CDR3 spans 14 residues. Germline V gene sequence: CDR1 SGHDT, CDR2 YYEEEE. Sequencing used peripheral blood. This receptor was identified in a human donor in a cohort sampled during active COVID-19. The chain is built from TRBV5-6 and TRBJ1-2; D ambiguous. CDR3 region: CASSLEGRNYGYTF. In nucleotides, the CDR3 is TGTGCCAGCAGCTTAGAGGGAAGAAACTATGGCTACACCTTC.